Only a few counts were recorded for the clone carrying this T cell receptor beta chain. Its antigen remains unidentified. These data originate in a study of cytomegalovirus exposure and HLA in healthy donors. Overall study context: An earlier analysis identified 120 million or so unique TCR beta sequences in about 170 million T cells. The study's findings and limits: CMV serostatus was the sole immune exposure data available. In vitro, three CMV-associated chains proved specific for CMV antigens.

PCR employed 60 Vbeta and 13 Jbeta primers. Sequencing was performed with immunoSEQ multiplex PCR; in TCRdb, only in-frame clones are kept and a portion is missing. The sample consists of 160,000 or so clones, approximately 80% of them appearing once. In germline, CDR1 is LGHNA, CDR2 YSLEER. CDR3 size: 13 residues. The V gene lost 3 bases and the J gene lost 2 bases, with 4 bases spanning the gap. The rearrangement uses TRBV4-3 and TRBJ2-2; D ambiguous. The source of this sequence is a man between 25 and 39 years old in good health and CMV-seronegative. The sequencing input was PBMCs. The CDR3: CASSHSNTGELFF. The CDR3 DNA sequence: TGCGCCAGCAGCCACAGTAACACCGGGGAGCTGTTTTTT.